The sample holds many counts of the clone carrying this TCR beta chain. What it binds is unknown. Other nucleotide sequences from this sample produce the same CDR3. The protocol was immunoSEQ multiplex PCR, while the TCRdb copy is restricted to in-frame clones and leaves out a portion. The table shows approximately 470,000 clones, with more than 65% occurring only once. This entry is derived from a study of shared clonotypes between healthy human individuals. About the research overall: Donors were a couple of women and a few men aged 18 to 49.

Findings and limits, study-wide: An effect of sequencing depth on clonotype sharing among donors was expected. Sampling included only blood; tissue repertoires likely differ.

CDR3 length equals 14 residues. Between the trimmed V and J ends, which lost 10 bases and 3 bases, there was a span of 15 bases. The germline CDR1 and CDR2 sequences are WNHNN and SYGVQD (reference sequence). This sequence originates from a woman in her 40s in good health. Some clones in this sample may be carry-over from other donors' samples. The V gene is TRBV10-1, the J gene TRBJ1-4, with D possibly TRBD1 on 5 matching bases. The sequenced sample was PBMCs. CDR3 nucleotide sequence: TGCGCCAAATCTCCGACAGCCTCTAATGAAAAACTGTTTTTT. It translates to CAKSPTASNEKLFF.